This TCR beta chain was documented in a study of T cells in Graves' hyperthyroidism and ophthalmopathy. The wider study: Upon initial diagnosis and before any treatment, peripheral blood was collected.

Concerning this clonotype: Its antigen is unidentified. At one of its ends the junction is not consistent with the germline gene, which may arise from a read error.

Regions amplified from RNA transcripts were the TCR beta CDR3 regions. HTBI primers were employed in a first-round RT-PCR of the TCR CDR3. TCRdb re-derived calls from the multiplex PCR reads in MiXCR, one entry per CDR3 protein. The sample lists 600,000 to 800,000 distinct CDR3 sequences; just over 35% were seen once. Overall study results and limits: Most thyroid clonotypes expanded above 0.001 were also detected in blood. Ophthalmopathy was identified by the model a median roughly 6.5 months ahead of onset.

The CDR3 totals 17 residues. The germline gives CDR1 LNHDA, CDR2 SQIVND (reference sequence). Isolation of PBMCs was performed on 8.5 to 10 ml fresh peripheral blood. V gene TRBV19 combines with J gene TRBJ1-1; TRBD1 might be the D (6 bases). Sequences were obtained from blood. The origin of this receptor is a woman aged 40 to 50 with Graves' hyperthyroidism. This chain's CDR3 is CASSKYRDPLMNTQAFF. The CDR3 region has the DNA TGTGCCAGTAGCAAATACAGGGACCCCCTCATGAACACTCAAGCTTTCTTT.